This T cell receptor beta chain was sequenced in a study of shared clonotypes between healthy human individuals. CD45RA+ naive and CD45RA-negative memory subsets were separated from CD4+ cells. The assay was immunoSEQ multiplex PCR, and TCRdb's table has in-frame clones only and misses some. The sample has some 1.4 million clones; about 96% are singletons. Germline-derived CDR1 and CDR2 are MNHEY and SVGAGI. This CDR3 has 15 amino acids. V gave up 0 bases and J gave up 15 bases, with 20 bases separating them. The chain has TRBV6-5 and TRBJ1-4; D unclear. The material sequenced was naive CD4+ T cells sorted from blood. Subset given: CD45RA+ positively selected. This receptor was obtained from a man aged 25-45 years in good health. This CDR3 reads CASSYSGPRSGEVFF. In nucleotides, the CDR3 is TGTGCCAGCAGTTACTCCGGGCCTCGTTCGGGTGAGGTGTTTTTT.